This is a list of T cell receptor beta chains from one sample in a study of T cell repertoires in cytomegalovirus infection. TCRdb independently ran MiXCR on the reads; one entry per CDR3 protein. The sample gives around 750,000 distinct CDR3 sequences, 32% of which show up once; roughly an eighth is in the top ten. Their antigen targets remain unknown. This specimen consisted of cultured CD8+ T cells from PBMCs, obtained from culture after CMV antigen stimulation. The receptors here all came from a human donor in good health (CMV status not recorded). Some clones in this sample may be carry-over from other donors' samples. CDR3s include the opening cysteine and the closing phenylalanine or tryptophan. Each record gives: D gene, J gene, V gene, clone size, CDR3 DNA, CDR3 protein. A D gene is named only where the DNA matches it firmly. Clone size appears in some rows only: once, few, many, or a class for an expanded clone.

.	TRBJ1-1	TRBV7-2	.	TGTGCCAGCAGCTTAGCGAGGGGGGAAATATGGAAGTTCTTT	CASSLARGEIWKFF
.	TRBJ1-4	TRBV19	.	TGTGCCAGTAGTATAGAAGGCTTCCGGCATGAAAAACTGTTTTTT	CASSIEGFRHEKLFF
TRBD1	TRBJ1-2	TRBV5-4	.	TGTGCCAGCAGCACGACCGGGACAGGGGACCATAACTATGGCTACACCTTC	CASSTTGTGDHNYGYTF
TRBD1	TRBJ1-6	TRBV5-4	.	TGTGCCAGCAGCTTTACAATTCCCGGGACAGCGGGGACGGCCCTCCACTTT	CASSFTIPGTAGTALHF
.	TRBJ2-3	TRBV9	.	TGTGCCAGCAGCGTAGAAGGCGCCCGCACAGATACGCAGTATTTT	CASSVEGARTDTQYF
.	TRBJ1-4	TRBV7-6	.	TGTGCCAGCAGCTGGTACGGAAGGGATGAAAAACTGTTTTTT	CASSWYGRDEKLFF
.	TRBJ1-1	TRBV5-1	.	TGCGCCAGCAGCTTGGAGAGTTCTCGGGACACTGAAGCTTTCTTT	CASSLESSRDTEAFF
.	TRBJ2-5	TRBV2	few	TGTGCCAGCAGTGAAGTTTCCCTGAAACAAGAGACCCAGTACTTC	CASSEVSLKQETQYF
TRBD1	TRBJ1-1	TRBV20-1	few	TGCAGTGCACCTGGACAGGGAACGGAAGGGACTGAAGCTTTCTTT	CSAPGQGTEGTEAFF
TRBD1	TRBJ1-2	TRBV5-6	.	TGTGCCAGCAGCTTGGCCTCGATAACAGGGGGCACCGATGGCTACACCTTC	CASSLASITGGTDGYTF
TRBD1	TRBJ2-7	TRBV10-1	few	TGCGCCAGCAGTGGGTTTACGGGACAGGGCACGCAACACTTCTCCTACGAGCAGTACTTC	CASSGFTGQGTQHFSYEQYF
.	TRBJ1-2	TRBV18	.	TGTGCCAGCTCACCACGGGCCGCCTATGGCTACACCTTC	CASSPRAAYGYTF
TRBD2	TRBJ2-1	TRBV5-1	.	TGCGCCAGCAGCCCAGGGACTAGCGGGAAATACAATGAGCAGTTCTTC	CASSPGTSGKYNEQFF
TRBD2	TRBJ2-5	TRBV7-2	few	TGTGCCAGCAGCTCACCCGGCGGGAGCGAACAAGAGACCCAGTACTTC	CASSSPGGSEQETQYF
.	TRBJ1-2	TRBV12-3/TRBV12-4	.	TGTGCCAGCAGTTTAGGTCCCTATGTGGGGGGCCTTAACTATGGCTACACCTTC	CASSLGPYVGGLNYGYTF
TRBD1	TRBJ2-5	TRBV7-9	few	TGTGCCAGCAGCGCCCCGACAGGGCGGCCCCCGTACCAAGAGACCCAGTACTTC	CASSAPTGRPPYQETQYF
.	TRBJ2-1	TRBV4-2	.	TGTGTCAGCAGCCAAGAGAACTATCTTGGCAATGAGCAGTTCTTC	CVSSQENYLGNEQFF
.	TRBJ2-7	TRBV19	.	TGTGCCAGTAGTATAGGCCCAGGGTACTACGAGCAGTACTTC	CASSIGPGYYEQYF
.	TRBJ1-3	TRBV7-2	many	TGTGCCAGCAGTCAGACCAGGAAGGGTAGAGAAAACACCATATATTTT	CASSQTRKGRENTIYF
.	TRBJ2-5	TRBV29-1	once	TGCAGCGTTGAATACGCCGTACCACCGACCCAGTACTTC	CSVEYAVPPTQYF
.	TRBJ1-5	TRBV28	.	TGTGCCAGCAGTTTTGAAGGCCCTCGCGATCAGCCCCAGCATTTT	CASSFEGPRDQPQHF
TRBD1	TRBJ1-2	TRBV14	once	TGTGCCAGCAGCCAAGATCTACGGGGACAGCTCTATGGCTACACCTTC	CASSQDLRGQLYGYTF
.	TRBJ2-6	TRBV7-6	.	TGTGCCAGCAGCTTATTTAGGCAGGGTAGTGGGGCCAACGTCCTGACTTTC	CASSLFRQGSGANVLTF
.	TRBJ1-2	TRBV20-1	.	TGCAGTGCGGGGCACGGCTACACCTTC	CSAGHGYTF
TRBD2	TRBJ2-3	TRBV4-3	few	TGCGCCAGCAGCCAGAGACTAGCGGACACAGATACGCAGTATTTT	CASSQRLADTDTQYF
TRBD1	TRBJ2-2	TRBV7-6	.	TGTGCCAGCAGCTTTGCGGAGACAGGGCGGTACACCGGGGAGCTGTTTTTT	CASSFAETGRYTGELFF
.	TRBJ1-1	TRBV28	.	TGTGCCAGCATTCTACAGCTGAACACTGAAGCTTTCTTT	CASILQLNTEAFF
.	TRBJ2-1	TRBV6-5	few	TGTGCCAGCAGTACCCTGATTCTAGCGAGGGATGAGCAGTTCTTC	CASSTLILARDEQFF
TRBD2	TRBJ2-3	TRBV6-4	few	TGTGCCAGCAGTGACTCTAGCGGGGGCACAGATACGCAGTATTTT	CASSDSSGGTDTQYF
TRBD2	TRBJ2-1	TRBV5-4	.	TGTGCCAGCAGCTTGCCCGGACTAGCGGGGATGAATGAGCAGTTCTTC	CASSLPGLAGMNEQFF
.	TRBJ1-5	TRBV28	.	TGTGCCAGCACCCGACGGAATCAGCCCCAGCATTTT	CASTRRNQPQHF
.	TRBJ2-5	TRBV20-1	few	TGCAGTGCTATTCTAGGGGAGACCCAGTACTTC	CSAILGETQYF
.	TRBJ2-3	TRBV7-8	many	TGTGCCAGCAGCTTCCGGGACACCATCCCTAGCACAGATACGCAGTATTTT	CASSFRDTIPSTDTQYF
.	TRBJ2-2	TRBV7-9	many	TGTGCCAGCAGCCATCTTCTGGACAGTCGGACCGGGGAGCTGTTTTTT	CASSHLLDSRTGELFF
.	TRBJ1-2	TRBV7-4	.	TGTGTCAGCAGCTCTGGCAGGTCCCCTAACTATGGCTACACCTTC	CVSSSGRSPNYGYTF
.	TRBJ2-2	TRBV6-2/TRBV6-3	.	TGTGCCAGCAATATAAGGCAAGAGCGGACGAACACCGGGGAGCTGTTTTTT	CASNIRQERTNTGELFF
.	TRBJ1-2	TRBV7-6	few	TGTGCCAGCAGCTTAGGAGGGAGCAACGGCTACACCTTC	CASSLGGSNGYTF
.	TRBJ2-3	TRBV7-8	many	TGTGCCAGCAGCTTTTGGGGTTTGGACGTCGGCACAGATACGCAGTATTTT	CASSFWGLDVGTDTQYF
.	TRBJ2-2	TRBV6-1	few	TGTGCCACTGACCTCTCCATTGGCGGGGAGCTGTTTTTT	CATDLSIGGELFF
TRBD2	TRBJ2-3	TRBV4-1	few	TGCGCCAGCAAAAGTCGGACTAGCGGGGACACAGATACGCAGTATTTT	CASKSRTSGDTDTQYF
.	TRBJ2-3	TRBV5-1	few	TGCGCCAGCAGCTTGAGACCCTCGGTGGGCGCAGATACGCAGTATTTT	CASSLRPSVGADTQYF
.	TRBJ2-3	TRBV4-1	.	TGCGCCAGCAGCCAAGATCCAGGGTTAGGTACGCAGTATTTT	CASSQDPGLGTQYF
.	TRBJ1-6	TRBV28	few	TGTGCCAGCAAATCGGGGGATTCACCCCTCCACTTT	CASKSGDSPLHF
.	TRBJ2-6	TRBV4-1	.	TGCGCCAGCAGCCAAGAAGGTATCTCTGGGGCCAACGTCCTGACTTTC	CASSQEGISGANVLTF
.	TRBJ1-5	TRBV7-8	many	TGTGCCAGCAGCCCGACGGCTAATCAGCCCCAGCATTTT	CASSPTANQPQHF
.	TRBJ2-1	TRBV6-5	many	TGTGCCAGCAGTTACACCCGCGAGGGGAATGAGCAGTTCTTC	CASSYTREGNEQFF
TRBD2	TRBJ2-1	TRBV19	.	TGTGCCAGTAGTATAGGGTCCCGGGGGGGAAGTGAGCAGTTCTTC	CASSIGSRGGSEQFF
.	TRBJ2-1	TRBV12-5	.	TGTGCTAGTGGTTTGGGTGGGTCCTACAATGAGCAGTTCTTC	CASGLGGSYNEQFF
.	TRBJ1-1	TRBV10-3	.	TGTGCCATCACCGACAGGTCGGAAGCTTTCTTT	CAITDRSEAFF
TRBD2	TRBJ2-1	TRBV7-9	.	TGTGCCAGCAGCCCAGATCAGAGCGGGGGGGCCTGGGATGAGCAGTTCTTC	CASSPDQSGGAWDEQFF
.	TRBJ2-3	TRBV20-1	.	TGCAGTGCTAGTGTAAGGGCAAGCAATCAGCCCCAGTATTTT	CSASVRASNQPQYF
.	TRBJ2-3	TRBV27	few	TGTGCCAGCAGTTTAGAAGAGGGGGGTCGCACAGATACGCAGTATTTT	CASSLEEGGRTDTQYF
TRBD1	TRBJ1-1	TRBV6-1	few	TGTGCCAGCAGTCCCGGGACAGGGAATGAAGCTTTCTTT	CASSPGTGNEAFF
.	TRBJ1-4	TRBV7-6	many	TGTGCCAGCAGCTTATACCAGGGGAGGGAAAAACTGTTTTTT	CASSLYQGREKLFF
TRBD1	TRBJ1-3	TRBV29-1	.	TGCAGCGTAGGACAGGGGGCCTCGATCTCTGGAAACACCATATATTTT	CSVGQGASISGNTIYF
.	TRBJ2-1	TRBV20-1	once	TGCAGTGCTACTCCAACAGGGCTCCCCTACAATGAGCAGTTCTTC	CSATPTGLPYNEQFF
TRBD1	TRBJ1-1	TRBV19	.	TGTGCCAGTAGTCCCTGGGACAGGGGGCCCATGAACACTGAAGCTTTCTTT	CASSPWDRGPMNTEAFF